Following are 10 T cell receptor beta chains from one sample sequenced in a study of molecular identifiers for immune sequencing clone quantification (dated by TCRdb to 2017 to 2018). The receptor library was made with PCR. Instrument on record: NextSeq 500. TCRdb ran its own pipeline on the public reads, namely fastp trimming at Q25 and MiXCR clone calling, and kept in-frame beta chains. All rows with the same CDR3 protein become a single entry with the most common DNA and genes. The sample yields fewer than 350,000 distinct CDR3 sequences; about 22% were counted once. The ten largest clones capture 0.65% to 0.95% of the sample. Source material: naive CD8+ T cells from blood, with Jurkat cell RNA spiked in. The sample's cell subset or site label is to be understood as: FACS-sorted CD8+CD4-CCR7+CD45RA+ naive T cells. The receptors here all came from a human donor in good health. Some libraries in this study had Jurkat cell RNA spiked in.

This clonotype was counted many times. The chain joins TRBV5-6 to TRBJ1-2; D is ambiguous. The CDR3 consists of 13 residues. The ends were cut back, 0 bases at V and 8 bases at J, with 11 bases in the middle. Germline values: CDR1 SGHDT, CDR2 YYEEEE. In nucleotides, the CDR3 is TGTGCCAGCAGCTTGGAAGGGTGGAGCGGCTACACCTTC. Protein product: CASSLEGWSGYTF.

The rearrangement joins TRBV5-6 to TRBJ2-1, with TRBD1 as a possible D gene (6 bases). There are 15 residues in the CDR3. CDR1 SGHDT and CDR2 YYEEEE come from the germline V gene. The V and J ends lost 0 bases and 4 bases respectively, with 11 bases between them. The CDR3 region is CASSLGGLGYNEQFF. The CDR3 nucleotides read TGTGCCAGCAGCTTGGGGGGGCTGGGGTACAATGAGCAGTTCTTC.

The J gene is TRBJ1-1, the V gene TRBV10-3, with 8 bases that match TRBD1. The junction had 2 bases not matched to a gene; V was cut back by 6 bases and J by 5 bases. The CDR3 contains 12 residues. Germline V gene data show CDR1 as ENHRY and CDR2 as SYGVKD. CDR3 in amino acids: CAIRQGGTEAFF. CDR3 nucleotides: TGTGCCATCAGACAGGGGGGTACTGAAGCTTTCTTT.

In its sample, this clonotype was seen a few times. The chain recombines TRBV2 with TRBJ2-3; TRBD2 matches 7 bases. J gave up 0 bases and V 2 bases, and 5 bases lay outside the gene matches. Germline V CDR1 and CDR2: SNHLY, FYNNEI. The CDR3 consists of 16 residues. CDR3 sequence (DNA): TGTGCCAGCAGTGAAAGGGCTAGCGGTAGCACAGATACGCAGTATTTT. It is translated as CASSERASGSTDTQYF.

The DNA for the CDR3 is TGTGCCAGCAGCCAAGGGTGGTCCGCTAGCACAGATACGCAGTATTTT. Translation gives CASSQGWSASTDTQYF. The chain carries TRBV3-1 and TRBJ2-3, with no clear D. Germline-derived CDR1 and CDR2 are LGHDT and YNNKEL (reference sequence). Trimming took off 1 base at V and 0 bases at J, with 11 bases between the two ends. The CDR3 loop spans 16 amino acids.

Details on this clonotype: A junction end diverges from the germline sequence, so it may reflect a read error. The chain carries TRBV24-1 and TRBJ1-3; D ambiguous. Germline lookup yields CDR1 KGHDR and CDR2 SFDVKD. The CDR3 sequence is 16 residues long. CDR3 bases: TGTGCCACCAGTGACCCCCCGGCTCCTGATGGAAACACCATAAATTTT. Its translation: CATSDPPAPDGNTINF.

The gene calls are TRBV27 and TRBJ2-7, with D tentatively TRBD1 (5 bases). V lost 8 bases and J lost 3, with 11 bases in between. Germline CDR1 is MNHEY and CDR2 is SMNVEV (reference sequence). This CDR3 region has 12 residues. The CDR3 DNA is TGTGCCAGCGGGGCGCTGCGCTACGAGCAGTACTTC. Translation: CASGALRYEQYF.

Comments on this clonotype: The junction departs from germline at one end; a sequencing error may be responsible. The chain employs TRBV25-1 and TRBJ1-4; the D gene is possibly TRBD1 (6 bases). Germline CDR1 and CDR2: MGHDK and SYGVNS. The CDR3 has 15 amino acids. CDR3 nucleotide sequence: TGTGCCGGCAGTGACGCTATGGGGGGCTGGGAAAAACTGTTTTTT. It yields the protein CAGSDAMGGWEKLFF.

J is TRBJ1-2 and V is TRBV4-1; perhaps TRBD1 as D (5 bases). V shed 1 base and J shed 0 bases, with 15 bases lying between them. The CDR3 sequence is 17 residues long. Per the germline V gene, CDR1 is MGHRA and CDR2 is YSYEKL. CDR3 region: CASSQVTRTLPNYGYTF. CDR3 nucleotides: TGCGCCAGCAGCCAAGTGACAAGGACATTGCCTAACTATGGCTACACCTTC.

The rearrangement links TRBV29-1 to TRBJ2-7; TRBD2 matches at 10 bases. The ends lost 1 base at V and 3 bases at J; junction bases unmatched: 6. The CDR3 spans 15 residues. Per germline, CDR1 SQVTM and CDR2 ANQGSEA. Here the CDR3 DNA reads TGCAGCGTTGAAGGGTGGCTAGCGGGAGTCTACGAGCAGTACTTC. This translates into CSVEGWLAGVYEQYF.